This TCR beta chain was observed in a study of T cells after yellow fever vaccination. The overall study: Fractions with few cells were prepared using SMART-Seq v4 Ultra Low Input.

Trimming took 8 bases from V and 5 from J; bases not matched to a gene: 16. Germline V gives CDR1 MNHEY, CDR2 SMNVEV (reference sequence). The CDR3 runs 17 residues. One entry per CDR3 protein, called by TCRdb with MiXCR from the 5' RACE reads. The sample has fewer than 650,000 distinct CDR3 sequences, just over 20% seen once. This clonotype was observed a handful of times. V and J are TRBV27 and TRBJ2-3; 10 positions match TRBD1. The sample in question was PBMCs, obtained around 3 weeks after the first yellow fever vaccination. This receptor was taken from a man aged 18 to 30 who received the YFV17D yellow fever vaccine. CDR3 DNA sequence: TGTGCCAGCCGTAGCTGGGGGACAGGGGATGGTATAGATACGCAGTATTTT. This translates into CASRSWGTGDGIDTQYF.